This TCR beta chain was recorded in a study of T-cell reconstitution after alpha-beta-depleted transplantation in children. The CDR3 loop spans 14 amino acids. CDR1 ENHRY and CDR2 SYGVKD come from the germline V gene. Study-wide points: For some patients, TCRbeta diversity was high at day 60 because of recipient T cells and thymic progenitors that survived. At the one-year point after transplant, T-cell counts and TCRbeta diversity were found to come mostly from T cells that had been newly produced. At around two months after transplant, the alpha-beta T cells were reportedly derived from several hundred expanded clones that came from non-depleted graft cells.

This sample's TCRbeta library carried unique molecular identifier barcodes. TCRdb re-derived calls from the PCR reads in MiXCR, one entry per CDR3 protein. The sample lists fewer than 700,000 distinct CDR3 sequences, 20% to 25% occurring once. With regard to this clonotype: Antigen: not known. One end of the junction varies from germline; a read error may be responsible.

The chain couples TRBV10-3 to TRBJ2-7; D remains unclear. The sample was PBMCs, mostly from graft donor cells, taken 360 days after TCRalphabeta/CD19-depleted stem cell transplant. The TCR was taken from a boy in the first two years of life who had a stem cell transplant for acute myeloid leukemia, so the T cells may come from the graft donor. DNA for the CDR3: TGTGCCATCAGTAAGTCCTATGCGGAATACGAGCAGTACTTC. Translation: CAISKSYAEYEQYF.